This T cell receptor beta chain was documented in a study of cytomegalovirus exposure and HLA in healthy donors. Findings of the study overall: The authors later linked a missense DCLRE1C variant to TCR beta V- and J-gene trimming. Cytomegalovirus-associated TCR beta chains were listed, numbering 150 to 200.

Germline V gene sequence: CDR1 LNHDA, CDR2 SQIVND (reference sequence). The length of the CDR3 is 12 residues. Trimming shortened V by 6 bases and J by 4 bases, and 9 bases separated the two germline ends. Remarks on this clone: Its antigen is not known.

The donors were healthy bone marrow donors. The PCR ran on 60 Vbeta and 13 Jbeta primers. Only in-frame clones appear in the TCRdb table, and some are missing; sequencing was by immunoSEQ multiplex PCR. The profile shows about 200,000 clones, more than 60% of them singletons. Sequenced input: PBMCs. The clonotype originates from a woman aged 25 to 45 in good health and CMV-seropositive. This chain joins TRBV19 and TRBJ1-2; D is perhaps TRBD1 (6 bases). The CDR3 DNA reads TGTGCCAGTAGAGCGGACAGCTATGGCTACACCTTC. It is translated as CASRADSYGYTF.